Each of the 4 T cell receptor beta chains below was sequenced from the same sample in a study of CD8+CD57+ T cells in acquired aplastic anemia. All sequencing subjects had displayed CD8+CD57+ cell expansion on flow cytometry. TCR beta VDJ and CDR3 profiles were obtained from a genomic DNA template. TCRdb processed the reads anew with MiXCR; each CDR3 protein has one entry. The sample lists roughly 250,000 distinct CDR3 sequences; around 46% were seen once. Sequenced material: sorted CD4+, CD8+, or CD8+CD57+ T cells (not recorded which) from PBMCs. Receptors originate from a human donor with aplastic anemia.

This clonotype was recorded at least ten times. This chain uses TRBV25-1 with TRBJ1-4; possible D gene TRBD1, 5 bases. The CDR3 loop spans 15 amino acids. The germline V gene has CDR1 MGHDK and CDR2 SYGVNS. V was trimmed by 6 bases and J by 0 bases, leaving 11 bases between them. For the CDR3, the DNA is TGTGCCAGCAGCCACCAGGGAGCAACTAATGAAAAACTGTTTTTT. Protein product: CASSHQGATNEKLFF.

This clonotype is a singleton in its sample. The junction does not match germline at one end; this may be a read error. V usage is TRBV12-3 or TRBV12-4 and J usage is TRBJ2-2; D perhaps matches TRBD1 (6 bases). CDR3 length equals 15 residues. The CDR3 nucleotides are TGTGCCAGCAGTTTAGAACAGGGTGGGGCCGGGGAGCTGGTTTTT. As protein: CASSLEQGGAGELVF.

This clonotype was recorded many times. This chain links TRBV7-8 with TRBJ1-1; D is undetermined. The length of the CDR3 is 12 residues. V shed 5 bases and J shed 8 bases, with 12 bases lying between them. Germline CDR1 SGHVS, CDR2 FQNEAQ. CDR3 DNA sequence: TGTGCCAGCAGCCAAGGCCAGCCCGAAGCTTTCTTT. Amino acid sequence: CASSQGQPEAFF.

This clonotype was recorded many times. The chain has TRBV7-9 and TRBJ2-1; 9 bases are shared with TRBD2. CDR1 and CDR2 (germline): SEHNR, FQNEAQ (reference sequence). The CDR3 has 15 residues. J gave up 7 bases and V 4 bases, and 8 bases lay outside the gene matches. CDR3 DNA: TGTGCCAGCAGCTCTCCGGGACTAGCCTGGAATGAGCAGTTCTTC. Its protein product is CASSSPGLAWNEQFF. Full variable domain (rest looked up from reference TRBV7-9 and TRBJ2-1): DTGVSQNPRHKITKRGQNVTFRCDPISEHNRLYWYRQTLGQGPEFLTYFQNEAQLEKSRLLSDRFSAERPKGSFSTLEIQRTEQGDSAMYLCASSSPGLAWNEQFFGPGTRLTVL.